The 23 T cell receptor delta chains below all came from one sample that was sequenced in a study of Vδ1+ human thymocytes. Regarding the study as a whole: In the thymus, TRG and TRD repertoires looked highly polyclonal with Gaussian CDR3 lengths.

These receptors lack a known antigen. Sequences come from RNA converted to cDNA by reverse transcription. Pooled V-gene forward primers with one constant-region reverse primer generated the CDR3 amplicons by multiplex PCR. TCRdb re-called clones from the multiplex PCR reads via CATT. The sample holds around 76,000 delta-chain clones, approximately 30% seen once. The sample taken for sequencing was Vdelta1+ gamma-delta thymocytes from the thymus. Subset noted: FACS-sorted CD3+ TCRalphabeta- TCRVdelta1+ TCRVdelta2- thymocytes. Receptors originate from a boy younger than two who had congenital heart surgery.

This clone came up a few times. The chain combines TRDV1 with TRDJ1, with a tentative D call TRDD2 (6 bases). Germline loops: CDR1 TSWWSYY, CDR2 QGS. V was cut by 1 base and J by 1 base, with 16 bases left in between. This CDR3 has 17 amino acids. CDR3 sequence (DNA): TGTGCTCTTGGGGAACGAGAGGCCTTCCCCCTCACCGATAAACTCATCTTT. The encoded protein is CALGEREAFPLTDKLIF.

V usage is TRDV1 and J usage is TRDJ1; 9 bases are a match to TRDD3. The CDR3 is 20 amino acids. Losses at the gene ends were 3 bases for V and 4 bases for J; bases not matched to a gene: 21. Germline CDR1 and CDR2: TSWWSYY and QGS. CDR3 in amino acids: CALGDLPRDRGIPINDKLIF. CDR3 DNA sequence: TGTGCTCTTGGGGATCTACCTCGCGACCGGGGGATACCTATAAACGATAAACTCATCTTT.

The chain recombines TRDV1 with TRDJ1, with 11 positions matching TRDD3. Trimming removed 6 bases from V and 6 bases from J; junction bases left unmatched: 33. The CDR3 runs to 23 residues. CDR1 and CDR2 (germline): TSWWSYY, QGS. The CDR3 DNA sequence: TGTGCTCTTGGTCCCAATGGACGCCAGGAACTCCCCATACTGGGGGATAAAGATTATAAACTCATCTTT. Amino acid sequence: CALGPNGRQELPILGDKDYKLIF.

Turning to this clone: An end of the junction does not agree with germline; a read error may underlie this. This sequence joins TRDV1 and TRDJ1; weak D call: TRDD3 (5 bases). The CDR3 consists of 13 residues. CDR1 is TSWWSYY and CDR2 is QGS in the germline V gene. This CDR3 reads CALGELSGDKLIF. Written as DNA, the CDR3 is TGTGCCCTTGGGGAACTTTCCGGGGATAAACTCATCTTT.

The chain uses TRDV1 and TRDJ1; 8 nucleotides line up with TRDD3. CDR3 size: 18 residues. Germline V gene data show CDR1 as TSWWSYY and CDR2 as QGS. The trim removed 3 bases at V and 0 bases at J, leaving 12 bases unmatched. The chain's CDR3 is CALGDHWVSGGHTDKLIF. The DNA for the CDR3 is TGTGCTCTTGGGGACCACTGGGTGTCTGGGGGACACACCGATAAACTCATCTTT.

This clone showed up just a few times. The V gene is TRDV1, the J gene TRDJ2; possibly TRDD2 for D (6 bases). Trimming pared 2 bases from V and 5 bases from J, leaving 18 bases between. The CDR3 runs to 17 residues. Germline V gene data show CDR1 as TSWWSYY and CDR2 as QGS. This CDR3 is CALGESRPTDSTAQLFF. CDR3 DNA sequence: TGTGCTCTTGGGGAATCGCGTCCTACAGACAGTACAGCACAACTCTTCTTT.

This clone was counted a few times. V is TRDV1 and J is TRDJ1; TRDD2 matches 8 bases. The V gene's germline CDR1 is TSWWSYY and CDR2 QGS. The junction had 14 bases not matched to a gene; V was cut back by 5 bases and J by 0 bases. This CDR3 comprises 18 residues. The CDR3, as DNA: TGTGCTCTTGGGCGATACCTTCCTATGGAGGGTGACACCGATAAACTCATCTTT. It codes for CALGRYLPMEGDTDKLIF.

This chain joins TRDV1 and TRDJ1, with 13 bases matching TRDD3. V trimming: 0 bases; J trimming: 3 bases; junction bases outside the gene matches: 7. This CDR3 region has 18 residues. CDR1 is TSWWSYY and CDR2 is QGS in the germline V gene. This CDR3 is CALGELSRLGDTPDKLIF. The CDR3 nucleotides are TGTGCTCTTGGGGAACTCTCGCGACTGGGGGATACGCCCGATAAACTCATCTTT.

The chain combines TRDV1 with TRDJ1; TRDD3 matches 12 bases. CDR3 length: 21 residues. The ends lost 4 bases at V and 0 bases at J; junction bases unmatched: 18. The V gene's germline CDR1 is TSWWSYY and CDR2 QGS. The CDR3 sequence is CALGAPPSPWGIRVYTDKLIF. CDR3 DNA: TGTGCTCTTGGGGCCCCGCCTTCACCCTGGGGGATACGGGTGTACACCGATAAACTCATCTTT.

This clone was observed a few times. The chain combines TRDV1 with TRDJ1, with 9 positions matching TRDD3. With V trimmed by 0 bases and J by 3 bases, 17 bases remained unmatched. This CDR3 region has 20 residues. Looked up from germline, CDR1 is TSWWSYY and CDR2 is QGS. The CDR3 DNA sequence: TGTGCTCTTGGGGAACTATCCCTACTGGGGGAACTCGAGTACGCCGATAAACTCATCTTT. It specifies CALGELSLLGELEYADKLIF.

The chain combines TRDV1 with TRDJ1; 9 positions match TRDD2. The germline CDR1 and CDR2 sequences are TSWWSYY and QGS. Unmatched junction bases numbered 13, after V lost 2 bases and J lost 3 bases. This CDR3 region has 18 residues. CDR3 nucleotide sequence: TGTGCTCTTGGGGAATTCCCTTCCTACGTAGAGGATGCCGATAAACTCATCTTT. It translates to CALGEFPSYVEDADKLIF.

The chain recombines TRDV2 with TRDJ1; 13 nucleotides line up with TRDD3. J was trimmed by 6 bases and V by 3 bases; bases with no gene match: 12. CDR3 length equals 17 residues. CDR1 is GEAIGNYY, CDR2 EKD, per germline. CDR3 DNA sequence: TGTGCCTGTGACGAACGTACTGGGGGATACGAGAAACATAAACTCATCTTT. This codes for CACDERTGGYEKHKLIF.

The chain joins TRDV1 to TRDJ1; D not resolved. V shed 5 bases and J shed 1 base, with 17 bases lying between them. From germline, CDR1 is TSWWSYY and CDR2 QGS. This CDR3 spans 16 amino acids. CDR3 protein: CALGTLPSRVTDKLIF. The CDR3 nucleotides read TGTGCTCTTGGGACCCTCCCCAGCCGCGTCACCGATAAACTCATCTTT.

This clone was observed a few times. The J gene is TRDJ1, the V gene TRDV1; the D gene is possibly TRDD3 (5 bases). The V end was cut by 2 bases, the J end by 0 bases, with 28 bases between. CDR3 size: 21 residues. Germline V gives CDR1 TSWWSYY, CDR2 QGS. The CDR3 here is CALGEWTRGQVARLYTDKLIF. CDR3 DNA: TGTGCTCTTGGGGAATGGACCAGGGGACAAGTTGCCCGACTTTACACCGATAAACTCATCTTT.

Concerning this clone: This CDR3 is also generated by other DNA sequences in the sample. The chain joins TRDV1 to TRDJ1, with 10 bases aligning to TRDD3. Germline V gene lookup returns CDR1 TSWWSYY and CDR2 QGS. The CDR3 totals 21 residues. Losses at the gene ends were 0 bases for V and 0 bases for J; bases not matched to a gene: 16. CDR3 nucleotide sequence: TGTGCTCTTGGGGAACTATCCCCTCCCTGGGGGATAGTCTTGCACACCGATAAACTCATCTTT. It codes for CALGELSPPWGIVLHTDKLIF.

The chain links TRDV1 to TRDJ1, with D perhaps given as TRDD1, TRDD2 or TRDD3 (5 bases each). Trimming pared 1 base from V and 2 bases from J, leaving 32 bases between. This CDR3 has 22 amino acids. The germline gives CDR1 TSWWSYY, CDR2 QGS. DNA for the CDR3: TGTGCTCTTGGGGAACCCCGAAATCCCTCCTTCGCGTACTGGACTACGACCGATAAACTCATCTTT. Amino acid sequence: CALGEPRNPSFAYWTTTDKLIF.

This chain uses TRDV1 with TRDJ1; 11 positions agree with TRDD3. Germline lookup yields CDR1 TSWWSYY and CDR2 QGS. Trimming cost V 1 base and J 0 bases; bases outside gene matches: 31. The CDR3 length is 26 residues. CDR3 residues: CALGEPSSYFRLGDTLRYRYTDKLIF. In nucleotides, the CDR3 is TGTGCTCTTGGGGAACCTTCTTCCTACTTTCGATTGGGGGATACGCTGCGTTACCGGTACACCGATAAACTCATCTTT.

V is TRDV1 and J is TRDJ1; TRDD3 might be the D (5 bases). The V gene's germline CDR1 is TSWWSYY and CDR2 QGS. The CDR3 totals 16 residues. Between the trimmed V and J ends, which lost 4 bases and 5 bases, there was a span of 20 bases. The CDR3 nucleotides read TGTGCTCTTGGGGCCATTACTGGACGACCTGCAGATAAACTCATCTTT. Its protein is CALGAITGRPADKLIF.

With regard to this clone: One end of the junction does not line up with germline, which may come from a read error. The chain couples TRDV1 to TRDJ1; 8 nucleotides match TRDD3. This CDR3 contains 20 residues. CDR1 is TSWWSYY, CDR2 QGS, per germline. The CDR3 loop reads CARGELIPKEGLGATDKLIF. The CDR3 nucleotides read TGTGCTCGTGGGGAACTAATTCCTAAAGAGGGACTGGGGGCCACCGATAAACTCATCTTT.

The genes are TRDV1 and TRDJ1; tentative D call: TRDD2 (6 bases). From germline, CDR1 is TSWWSYY and CDR2 QGS. Trimming shortened V by 4 bases and J by 8 bases, and 20 bases separated the two germline ends. The CDR3 sequence is 15 residues long. The CDR3 region is CALGGFPIVLQKLIF. The CDR3 DNA sequence: TGTGCTCTTGGGGGGTTTCCTATTGTACTCCAGAAACTCATCTTT.

This clone was counted only a few times. The chain employs TRDV1 and TRDJ1; TRDD3 matches 8 bases. The CDR3 is 16 amino acids. Trimming cost V 8 bases and J 0 bases; bases outside gene matches: 11. CDR1 is TSWWSYY, CDR2 QGS, per germline. The CDR3 loop reads CALLRGGSEYTDKLIF. The CDR3 DNA follows: TGTGCTCTTCTGCGTGGGGGATCGGAGTACACCGATAAACTCATCTTT.

The V and J genes are TRDV1 and TRDJ1; 10 bases map to TRDD3. CDR1 is TSWWSYY, CDR2 QGS, per germline. Trimming took 3 bases from V and 0 from J; bases not matched to a gene: 16. The CDR3 totals 20 residues. The CDR3 DNA reads as TGTGCTCTTGGGGAGTACGTTACTGGGGGATCCGTAAAGTACACCGATAAACTCATCTTT. This codes for CALGEYVTGGSVKYTDKLIF.

About this clone: This may stem from a read error, because a much larger clone lies one nucleotide away. The chain has TRDV2 and TRDJ1; D unclear. V was clipped by 0 bases and J by 6 bases, with 10 bases between them. This CDR3 spans 13 amino acids. Germline assignment: CDR1 GEAIGNYY and CDR2 EKD. Here the CDR3 reads CACDTHLVNKLIF. For the CDR3, the DNA is TGTGCCTGTGACACCCATTTGGTCAATAAACTCATCTTT.